There are a few counts of the clone carrying this T cell receptor beta chain. Its antigen remains unidentified. These data belong to a study of T cell repertoires in cytomegalovirus infection. Study overall: As its CMV epitopes, the study selected recently identified HLA-C-restricted and well-studied HLA-B-restricted targets.

V lost 0 bases and J 4 bases, leaving 15 bases between the germline ends. The CDR3 is made up of 16 amino acids. TCRdb reprocessed the reads via MiXCR and lists one record per CDR3 protein. This table holds tens of thousands of distinct CDR3 sequences, 15% to 25% found once. The chain joins TRBV12-3 or TRBV12-4 to TRBJ1-1; D not certain. The material sequenced was CD8+ T cells from cultured PBMCs, taken from culture after CMV antigen stimulation. This clonotype was sampled from a human donor in good health (CMV status not recorded). Some clones in this sample may be carry-over from other donors' samples. The CDR3 DNA reads TGTGCCAGCAGTTTAGCGCTGGTGGGCCCCAGCACTGAAGCTTTCTTT. Protein: CASSLALVGPSTEAFF.